This TCR beta chain is from a study of T-cell reconstitution after alpha-beta-depleted transplantation in children. Trimming at V came to 4 bases and at J to 8 bases, leaving 5 bases not matched to a gene. The CDR3 extends over 13 amino acids. The germline V gene encodes CDR1 DFQATT and CDR2 SNEGSKA (reference sequence). For TCRbeta, the library was prepared with unique molecular identifiers. Each CDR3 protein is one row after TCRdb ran MiXCR on the PCR reads. The data contain roughly 570,000 distinct CDR3 sequences, 25% to 30% of them singletons. The gene calls are TRBV20-1 and TRBJ1-6; TRBD1 aligns across 7 bases. The sample was PBMCs, taken before TCRalphabeta/CD19-depleted stem cell transplant. The TCR originated in a boy less than two years old with Wiskott-Aldrich syndrome, due to receive a stem cell transplant. The CDR3 region is CSAIKGADSPLHF. CDR3 nucleotides: TGCAGTGCTATTAAGGGGGCTGATTCACCCCTCCACTTT.